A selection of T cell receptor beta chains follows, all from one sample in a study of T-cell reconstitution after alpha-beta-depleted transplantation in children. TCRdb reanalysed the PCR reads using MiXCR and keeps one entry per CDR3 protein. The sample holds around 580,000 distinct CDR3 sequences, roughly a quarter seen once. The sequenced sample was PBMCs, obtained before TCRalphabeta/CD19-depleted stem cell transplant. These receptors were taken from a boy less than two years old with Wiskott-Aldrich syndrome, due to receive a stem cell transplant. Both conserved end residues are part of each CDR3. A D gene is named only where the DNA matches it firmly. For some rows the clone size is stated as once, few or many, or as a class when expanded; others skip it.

cdr3_nt: TGTGCCAGCAGTTCCCTGCTGGGGGCCGGGGAGCTGTTTTTT
cdr3_aa: CASSSLLGAGELFF
v_call: TRBV12-3/TRBV12-4
d_call: NA
j_call: TRBJ2-2
clone_size: NA

cdr3_nt: TGTGCCAGCAATTTGGGGGTCGGGCAAGAGACCCAGTACTTC
cdr3_aa: CASNLGVGQETQYF
v_call: TRBV6-5
d_call: NA
j_call: TRBJ2-5
clone_size: NA

cdr3_nt: TGTGCCAGCAGGACCAACGGAAAAGGTTACTACGAGCAGTACTTC
cdr3_aa: CASRTNGKGYYEQYF
v_call: TRBV6-2/TRBV6-3
d_call: NA
j_call: TRBJ2-7
clone_size: NA

cdr3_nt: TGCAGCGTAGCGACAGGGATCGGAAACACCATATATTTT
cdr3_aa: CSVATGIGNTIYF
v_call: TRBV29-1
d_call: TRBD1
j_call: TRBJ1-3
clone_size: NA

cdr3_nt: TGTGCCAGCAGCTCCACTCTCGAGCAGTACTTC
cdr3_aa: CASSSTLEQYF
v_call: TRBV27
d_call: NA
j_call: TRBJ2-7
clone_size: NA

cdr3_nt: TGTGCCATCAGTGAGACTAGCGGGAGTATGTTCGAGCAGTACTTC
cdr3_aa: CAISETSGSMFEQYF
v_call: TRBV10-3
d_call: TRBD2
j_call: TRBJ2-7
clone_size: few

cdr3_nt: TGTGCCAGCAGCTTGGCCGGAAGGGTCGGGGAGACCCAGTACTTC
cdr3_aa: CASSLAGRVGETQYF
v_call: TRBV5-6
d_call: NA
j_call: TRBJ2-5
clone_size: NA

cdr3_nt: TGCAGTGCTAGGACTAGCGGGAGGGTCACAGATACGCAGTATTTT
cdr3_aa: CSARTSGRVTDTQYF
v_call: TRBV20-1
d_call: TRBD2
j_call: TRBJ2-3
clone_size: NA

cdr3_nt: TGTGCCAGCAGTTTAGGACAGGGGTATGAGCAGTTCTTC
cdr3_aa: CASSLGQGYEQFF
v_call: TRBV12-3/TRBV12-4
d_call: TRBD1
j_call: TRBJ2-1
clone_size: few

cdr3_nt: TGTGCCTCGGACAGGGGGCGTAGGGACACTGAAGCTTTCTTT
cdr3_aa: CASDRGRRDTEAFF
v_call: TRBV30
d_call: TRBD1
j_call: TRBJ1-1
clone_size: NA

cdr3_nt: TGCAGCGTTGCCGGGACGGGGATTTTTTTCTTT
cdr3_aa: CSVAGTGIFFF
v_call: TRBV29-1
d_call: NA
j_call: TRBJ1-1
clone_size: NA

cdr3_nt: TGTGCCAGCAGCTCTGGACAGGCGTTGGAGGAGACCCAGTACTTC
cdr3_aa: CASSSGQALEETQYF
v_call: TRBV7-2
d_call: TRBD1
j_call: TRBJ2-5
clone_size: NA

cdr3_nt: TGCAGTGCTAGTCGACTAGCGGGAGGGTCTAAGGAGCAGTACTTC
cdr3_aa: CSASRLAGGSKEQYF
v_call: TRBV20-1
d_call: TRBD2
j_call: TRBJ2-7
clone_size: NA

cdr3_nt: TGCAGGACGACAGGGGGGGGAAATGAGCAGTTCTTC
cdr3_aa: CRTTGGGNEQFF
v_call: TRBV20-1
d_call: TRBD1
j_call: TRBJ2-1
clone_size: few

cdr3_nt: TGCGCCAGCAGCTTCCCGGACAGGGGATCACCCCTCCACTTT
cdr3_aa: CASSFPDRGSPLHF
v_call: TRBV5-1
d_call: TRBD1
j_call: TRBJ1-6
clone_size: few

cdr3_nt: TGCAGTGCTAGAGATCGGCGACAGGGTGAAGAGACCCAGTACTTC
cdr3_aa: CSARDRRQGEETQYF
v_call: TRBV20-1
d_call: TRBD1
j_call: TRBJ2-5
clone_size: NA

cdr3_nt: TGTGCCAGCAGCTCCTGGACAGGGGATGGCAATCAGCCCCAGCATTTT
cdr3_aa: CASSSWTGDGNQPQHF
v_call: TRBV7-9
d_call: TRBD1
j_call: TRBJ1-5
clone_size: few

cdr3_nt: TGTGCCAGCGGCAGAGCCGGGCCTTCTGGAAACACCATATATTTT
cdr3_aa: CASGRAGPSGNTIYF
v_call: TRBV7-2
d_call: NA
j_call: TRBJ1-3
clone_size: NA

cdr3_nt: TGCGCCAGCATAGGTGGGGGTATGGGCAATCAGCCCCAGCATTTT
cdr3_aa: CASIGGGMGNQPQHF
v_call: TRBV5-1
d_call: NA
j_call: TRBJ1-5
clone_size: few

cdr3_nt: TGTGCCAGCAGGTGGTACGGGCAGGGCGCTGAAGCTTTCTTT
cdr3_aa: CASRWYGQGAEAFF
v_call: TRBV28
d_call: NA
j_call: TRBJ1-1
clone_size: NA

cdr3_nt: TGCAGTGCCAGGGGGCAAGAGACCCAGTACTTC
cdr3_aa: CSARGQETQYF
v_call: TRBV20-1
d_call: TRBD1
j_call: TRBJ2-5
clone_size: many

cdr3_nt: TGTGCCACCAGTGAGGTAGGCAGTCCTCTTGGGCAGTACTTC
cdr3_aa: CATSEVGSPLGQYF
v_call: TRBV24-1
d_call: NA
j_call: TRBJ2-7
clone_size: NA

cdr3_nt: TGTGCCAGCAGTTTAGGACTAGCGGGAGGCCCTGAGCAGTTCTTC
cdr3_aa: CASSLGLAGGPEQFF
v_call: TRBV12-3/TRBV12-4
d_call: TRBD2
j_call: TRBJ2-1
clone_size: few

cdr3_nt: TGTGCCAGCAGTGACCTCGGCAGTAACTACAATGAGCAGTTCTTC
cdr3_aa: CASSDLGSNYNEQFF
v_call: TRBV2
d_call: NA
j_call: TRBJ2-1
clone_size: NA

cdr3_nt: TGTGCCAGCAGTCCGTCGACTGTGATAGCCAAAAACATTCAGTACTTC
cdr3_aa: CASSPSTVIAKNIQYF
v_call: TRBV28
d_call: NA
j_call: TRBJ2-4
clone_size: NA

cdr3_nt: TGCGCCAGCAGCCCCGGACAGGGCCCCACCTACGAGCAGTACTTC
cdr3_aa: CASSPGQGPTYEQYF
v_call: TRBV4-1
d_call: TRBD1
j_call: TRBJ2-7
clone_size: many

cdr3_nt: TGCAGTGCTAGAGATCCGTTGGGGGTTCCCACCCAAGAGACCCAGTACTTC
cdr3_aa: CSARDPLGVPTQETQYF
v_call: TRBV20-1
d_call: NA
j_call: TRBJ2-5
clone_size: few

cdr3_nt: TGTGCCAGCAGCTTGGGAGCGGGAAGCGTCCGAGAGACCCAGTACTTC
cdr3_aa: CASSLGAGSVRETQYF
v_call: TRBV7-2
d_call: TRBD2
j_call: TRBJ2-5
clone_size: few

cdr3_nt: TGTGCCAGCAGCCAAGTAGACACCCTCCACTTT
cdr3_aa: CASSQVDTLHF
v_call: TRBV3-1
d_call: NA
j_call: TRBJ1-6
clone_size: few

cdr3_nt: TGTGCCAGCAGTTACTCGGGGACAGGTGGCCAGCCCCAGCATTTT
cdr3_aa: CASSYSGTGGQPQHF
v_call: TRBV6-5
d_call: TRBD1
j_call: TRBJ1-5
clone_size: NA

cdr3_nt: TGTGCCTGGAGTGTAGGACAAGGCGGTGGCTACACCTTC
cdr3_aa: CAWSVGQGGGYTF
v_call: TRBV30
d_call: NA
j_call: TRBJ1-2
clone_size: NA

cdr3_nt: TGTGCCAGCAGCTTAGTACAGCGCCAGAACACTGAAGCTTTCTTT
cdr3_aa: CASSLVQRQNTEAFF
v_call: TRBV7-2
d_call: NA
j_call: TRBJ1-1
clone_size: NA

cdr3_nt: TGTGCCAGCAGTCGGCAGGGGCCGAGGGGCTACACCTTC
cdr3_aa: CASSRQGPRGYTF
v_call: TRBV28
d_call: NA
j_call: TRBJ1-2
clone_size: NA

cdr3_nt: TGTGCCAGCAGTTCCACCGGGACAGGGTCGAGGGAGCAGTACTTC
cdr3_aa: CASSSTGTGSREQYF
v_call: TRBV27
d_call: TRBD1
j_call: TRBJ2-7
clone_size: NA

cdr3_nt: TGCGCCAGCAGCTGGCTAGATGGGGGGGGCGAGCAGTTCTTC
cdr3_aa: CASSWLDGGGEQFF
v_call: TRBV5-1
d_call: NA
j_call: TRBJ2-1
clone_size: few

cdr3_nt: TGCGCCAGCAGCTTGGGAGGAGAAAATGAGCAGTTCTTC
cdr3_aa: CASSLGGENEQFF
v_call: TRBV5-1
d_call: NA
j_call: TRBJ2-1
clone_size: many

cdr3_nt: TGTGCCAGCAGTTTTACAGGAGAGACCCAGTACTTC
cdr3_aa: CASSFTGETQYF
v_call: TRBV12-3/TRBV12-4
d_call: NA
j_call: TRBJ2-5
clone_size: few

cdr3_nt: TGTGCCAGCAGTCCGACGGACGGGAAAAAGCAGTACTTC
cdr3_aa: CASSPTDGKKQYF
v_call: TRBV6-6
d_call: NA
j_call: TRBJ2-7
clone_size: few

cdr3_nt: TGTGCCAGCAGCCTCACGGACACCGACTCCTACGAGCAGTACTTC
cdr3_aa: CASSLTDTDSYEQYF
v_call: TRBV7-6
d_call: NA
j_call: TRBJ2-7
clone_size: few

cdr3_nt: TGTGCCACCAGCAGAGATACGACAGCCGGACTAGCGGCCGGGGCATACAATGAGCAGTTCTTC
cdr3_aa: CATSRDTTAGLAAGAYNEQFF
v_call: TRBV15
d_call: TRBD2
j_call: TRBJ2-1
clone_size: few

cdr3_nt: TGCGCCAGCAGCCTCCGGACAGGGGGAGACGGCGGGGAGCTGTTTTTT
cdr3_aa: CASSLRTGGDGGELFF
v_call: TRBV5-1
d_call: TRBD1
j_call: TRBJ2-2
clone_size: few

cdr3_nt: TGTGCCAGCAGTTCCACCTTCAGGGGCCACGAGCAGTACTTC
cdr3_aa: CASSSTFRGHEQYF
v_call: TRBV12-3/TRBV12-4
d_call: NA
j_call: TRBJ2-7
clone_size: few

cdr3_nt: TGTGCCACCAGTGATGGACTAGCGAGGGTCCCAGGGACGCAGTATTTT
cdr3_aa: CATSDGLARVPGTQYF
v_call: TRBV24-1
d_call: TRBD2
j_call: TRBJ2-3
clone_size: NA

cdr3_nt: TGTGCCAGCAGGATACCGGGACTAGCGGGAAACGAGCAGTACTTC
cdr3_aa: CASRIPGLAGNEQYF
v_call: TRBV2
d_call: TRBD2
j_call: TRBJ2-7
clone_size: NA

cdr3_nt: TGCGCCAGCAGCTTGGATGTCTGGAAGAACACCGGGGAGCCGTTTTTT
cdr3_aa: CASSLDVWKNTGEPFF
v_call: TRBV5-1
d_call: NA
j_call: TRBJ2-2
clone_size: NA

cdr3_nt: TGTGCCAGCAGCTTAGTAGGACTAGCGGGGTCCGAGCAGTACTTC
cdr3_aa: CASSLVGLAGSEQYF
v_call: TRBV11-3
d_call: TRBD2
j_call: TRBJ2-7
clone_size: few

cdr3_nt: TGTGCCAGCAGTCCCCTCCCCAGGGGGCTCTACGAGCAGTACTTC
cdr3_aa: CASSPLPRGLYEQYF
v_call: TRBV27
d_call: TRBD1
j_call: TRBJ2-7
clone_size: NA

cdr3_nt: TGCAGTGCTAGAGCCCACATCCCTAACTATGGCTACACCTTC
cdr3_aa: CSARAHIPNYGYTF
v_call: TRBV20-1
d_call: NA
j_call: TRBJ1-2
clone_size: NA

cdr3_nt: TGTGCCAGCATATGGTCCAGCCGGGGCTACGAGCAGTACTTC
cdr3_aa: CASIWSSRGYEQYF
v_call: TRBV2
d_call: NA
j_call: TRBJ2-7
clone_size: few

cdr3_nt: TGCGCCAGCAGCCTGGCACCGGGACCACTTTATTATGGCTACACCTTC
cdr3_aa: CASSLAPGPLYYGYTF
v_call: TRBV4-1
d_call: NA
j_call: TRBJ1-2
clone_size: NA

cdr3_nt: TGTGCCAGCAGCCACGGACAGGGCTATGGCTACACCTTC
cdr3_aa: CASSHGQGYGYTF
v_call: TRBV7-2
d_call: TRBD1
j_call: TRBJ1-2
clone_size: NA

cdr3_nt: TGTGCCAGCAGCCAAGCAGGCCTAGCCTCGGGCACCGGGGAGCTGTTTTTT
cdr3_aa: CASSQAGLASGTGELFF
v_call: TRBV4-2
d_call: NA
j_call: TRBJ2-2
clone_size: NA

cdr3_nt: TGTGCCATCAGTGAGTCGAACCCTTTTGGGACAGGGATAAATGAGCAGTTCTTC
cdr3_aa: CAISESNPFGTGINEQFF
v_call: TRBV10-3
d_call: TRBD1
j_call: TRBJ2-1
clone_size: few

cdr3_nt: TGTGCCACCAGTGCCTTGCTAGCGGGAGGCACAGATACGCAGTATTTT
cdr3_aa: CATSALLAGGTDTQYF
v_call: TRBV24-1
d_call: TRBD2
j_call: TRBJ2-3
clone_size: NA

cdr3_nt: TGCAGTGCTAGAAATACAGGGTTAGGAGGCTACACCTTC
cdr3_aa: CSARNTGLGGYTF
v_call: TRBV20-1
d_call: NA
j_call: TRBJ1-2
clone_size: few

cdr3_nt: TGTGCCAGCAGTTCCCCCTCAAGGGGTTATAATCAGCCCCAGCATTTT
cdr3_aa: CASSSPSRGYNQPQHF
v_call: TRBV28
d_call: NA
j_call: TRBJ1-5
clone_size: few

cdr3_nt: TGCGCCAGCTCGACAGGGGACCACACAGATACGCAGTATTTT
cdr3_aa: CASSTGDHTDTQYF
v_call: TRBV5-1
d_call: TRBD1
j_call: TRBJ2-3
clone_size: many

cdr3_nt: TGTGCCAGCAGCAAATTGGGGAGGTACTACCAAAATACGCAGTATTTT
cdr3_aa: CASSKLGRYYQNTQYF
v_call: TRBV21-1
d_call: NA
j_call: TRBJ2-3
clone_size: NA

cdr3_nt: TGTGCCAGTAGTATAGGGGGCCTAGCGGGAGAGAATGAGCAGTTCTTC
cdr3_aa: CASSIGGLAGENEQFF
v_call: TRBV19
d_call: TRBD2
j_call: TRBJ2-1
clone_size: NA